One sample yielded the 4 T cell receptor beta chains listed below, sequenced in a study of Graves' ophthalmopathy and Graves' hyperthyroidism. Amplification of the TCR beta CDR3 regions used RNA transcripts (as template). In the first round, RT-PCR was carried out with HTBI primers, and a multiplex PCR formed the second round. TCRdb reprocessed the multiplex PCR reads with MiXCR, giving one entry per CDR3 protein. The sample records some 210,000 distinct CDR3 sequences, just under 30% being singletons. Input material: peripheral blood. These receptors all stem from a man aged 45-65 years with Graves' ophthalmopathy.

The table lists this clonotype with many counts. The chain couples TRBV30 to TRBJ2-7, with 12 bases aligning to TRBD2. The germline gives CDR1 GTSNPN, CDR2 SVGIG (reference sequence). The J segment lost 4 bases and the V segment lost 0 bases, leaving 4 bases of the junction unmatched. The CDR3 length is 15 residues. This CDR3 is CAWSVQTSGRYEQYF. CDR3 nucleotides: TGTGCCTGGAGTGTACAAACTAGCGGGAGGTACGAGCAGTACTTC.

This clonotype was seen at least ten times. The chain uses TRBV7-2 and TRBJ2-7, with 14 positions matching TRBD2. The CDR3 is 15 residues long. The V gene's germline CDR1 is SGHTA and CDR2 FQGNSA. J was trimmed by 7 bases and V by 5 bases; bases with no gene match: 7. The CDR3 loop reads CASSPGLAGEGEQYF. For the CDR3, the DNA is TGTGCCAGCAGCCCGGGACTAGCGGGAGAGGGTGAGCAGTACTTC.

Here the CDR3 reads CATSRVLQGEGGYTF. The CDR3 DNA reads as TGTGCCACCAGCAGAGTTTTGCAGGGGGAAGGAGGCTACACCTTC. V usage is TRBV15 and J usage is TRBJ1-2; TRBD1 matches at 7 bases. Germline-derived CDR1 and CDR2 are LNHNV and YYDKDF (reference sequence). The V and J ends lost 1 base and 8 bases, in that order; junction bases with no gene match: 10. The CDR3 totals 15 residues.

This clonotype was observed at least ten times. The chain employs TRBV28 and TRBJ1-2; D is unclear. Trimming took 2 bases from V and 2 from J, leaving 9 bases between them. The CDR3 has 14 amino acids. Germline V gene lookup returns CDR1 MDHEN and CDR2 SYDVKM. CDR3 nucleotide sequence: TGTGCCAGCAGTTTAACCGGGCCCAACTATGGCTACACCTTC. Its translation is CASSLTGPNYGYTF.